This entry lists 20 T cell receptor beta chains sequenced from one sample in a study of shared clonotypes between healthy human individuals (dated by TCRdb to the early 2020s). Libraries were built with the immunoSEQ multiplex PCR assay. Sourced from immuneACCESS, this table was stored by TCRdb with only in-frame sequences that have V and J called. A share of the clones is absent; for the studies checked, an unresolved V gene accounts for under half, and the remainder has no known explanation. The table for this sample lists 180,000 or so clones; 85% to 95% of them were counted only once. 0.067% of the sample is taken by the ten largest. The specimen sequenced was naive CD4+ T cells sorted from blood. The cell subset or site label for this specimen denotes: CD45RA+ positively selected. The receptors derive from a woman aged 25 to 39 in good health.

The chain is built from TRBV18 and TRBJ1-4, with D perhaps TRBD1 (6 bases). The germline V gene has CDR1 KGHSH and CDR2 LQKENI. V dropped 6 bases and J dropped 4 bases, with 12 bases sitting between them. CDR3 length: 14 amino acids. The CDR3 region is CASSPRGLNEKLFF. CDR3 in DNA: TGTGCCAGCTCCCCCAGGGGCCTTAATGAAAAACTGTTTTTT.

The J gene is TRBJ1-2, the V gene TRBV5-1; 10 bases map to TRBD1. With V trimmed by 4 bases and J by 6 bases, 9 bases remained unmatched. Germline CDR1 and CDR2: SGHRS and YFSETQ. The CDR3 is made up of 15 amino acids. CDR3 in amino acids: CASSPLKGTGDGYTF. The CDR3, as DNA: TGCGCCAGCAGCCCTCTTAAGGGGACAGGGGATGGCTACACCTTC.

The rearrangement joins TRBV18 to TRBJ1-6; D is undetermined. CDR1 and CDR2 (germline): KGHSH, LQKENI. CDR3 length equals 18 residues. V was pared by 1 base and J by 0 bases, with 13 bases between. CDR3: CASSPRGPDGSYNSPLHF. DNA of the CDR3: TGTGCCAGCTCACCACGAGGGCCTGACGGCTCCTATAATTCACCCCTCCACTTT.

The chain is built from TRBV5-5 and TRBJ2-7; either TRBD1 or TRBD2 may supply D (5 bases each). Per germline, CDR1 SGHKS and CDR2 YYEKEE (reference sequence). V shed 2 bases and J shed 4 bases, with 13 bases lying between them. The CDR3 covers 14 residues. Here the CDR3 reads CASSLWTGPYEQYF. In DNA, the CDR3 is TGTGCCAGCAGCTTATGGACGGGACCATACGAGCAGTACTTC.

V is TRBV5-1 and J is TRBJ2-7; TRBD1 matches at 9 bases. Germline-derived CDR1 and CDR2 are SGHRS and YFSETQ. Trimming at V came to 5 bases and at J to 4 bases, leaving 10 bases not matched to a gene. The CDR3 extends over 15 amino acids. CDR3 nucleotides: TGCGCCAGCAGTTCGGGGACAGGGAATCGGTACGAGCAGTACTTC. It is translated as CASSSGTGNRYEQYF.

The V gene is TRBV27, the J gene TRBJ1-3; 7 bases agree with TRBD1. Trimming removed 0 bases from V and 1 base from J; junction bases left unmatched: 6. The CDR3 loop spans 17 amino acids. Germline V gene lookup returns CDR1 MNHEY and CDR2 SMNVEV (reference sequence). CDR3 region: CASSLSNSGGSGNTIYF. CDR3 DNA: TGTGCCAGCAGTTTATCGAATTCAGGGGGATCTGGAAACACCATATATTTT.

Points on this clone: Within the sample, other DNA sequences also encode this same CDR3. The V and J genes are TRBV28 and TRBJ1-5; D call uncertain. This CDR3 region has 15 residues. V lost 5 bases, J lost 0 bases, and 11 bases lay in between. CDR1 and CDR2 (germline): MDHEN, SYDVKM. The CDR3 here is CASSRTGISNQPQHF. The CDR3 DNA is TGTGCCAGCAGTCGGACCGGAATTAGCAATCAGCCCCAGCATTTT. Variable domain in full (rest from reference TRBV28 and TRBJ1-5): DVKVTQSSRYLVKRTGEKVFLECVQDMDHENMFWYRQDPGLGLRLIYFSYDVKMKEKGDIPEGYSVSREKKERFSLILESASTNQTSMYLCASSRTGISNQPQHFGDGTRLSIL.

The chain employs TRBV7-2 and TRBJ1-4; D not resolved. The CDR3 runs 16 residues. Germline V lookup: CDR1 SGHTA, CDR2 FQGNSA. Trimming pared 5 bases from V and 0 bases from J, leaving 13 bases between. CDR3 nucleotides: TGTGCCAGCAGCGGCGACACAAGAGCAACTAATGAAAAACTGTTTTTT. Its translation is CASSGDTRATNEKLFF.

The genes are TRBV27 and TRBJ2-1; 12 nucleotides line up with TRBD2. The CDR3 totals 16 residues. CDR1 and CDR2 from the germline V gene are MNHEY and SMNVEV (reference sequence). Unmatched junction bases numbered 9, after V lost 5 bases and J lost 7 bases. CDR3: CASSARLAGASNEQFF. CDR3 nucleotide sequence: TGTGCCAGCAGTGCCAGACTAGCGGGAGCCAGTAATGAGCAGTTCTTC.

The chain employs TRBV2 and TRBJ1-4, with 8 bases matching TRBD1. The germline V gene encodes CDR1 SNHLY and CDR2 FYNNEI. CDR3 length equals 15 residues. With 1 base clipped from V and 9 bases from J, the junction kept 7 bases outside the gene matches. CDR3: CASSEEIGQGKKLFF. As DNA, the CDR3 is TGTGCCAGCAGTGAAGAGATAGGACAGGGAAAAAAACTGTTTTTT.

The chain joins TRBV29-1 to TRBJ2-5; D not certain. The J call may be faulty, since TRBJ2-7 better matches the DNA end. There are 14 residues in the CDR3. From germline, CDR1 is SQVTM and CDR2 ANQGSEA. This CDR3 reads CSYSMARSRYEQYF. The CDR3, as DNA: TGCAGTTATTCTATGGCCAGGTCCCGCTACGAGCAGTACTTC.

This sequence joins TRBV28 and TRBJ2-5; the D call may be TRBD1 or TRBD2 (5 bases each). CDR1 and CDR2 from the germline V gene are MDHEN and SYDVKM. V was clipped by 10 bases and J by 4 bases, with 19 bases between them. The CDR3 is 14 residues long. For the CDR3, the DNA is TGTGCCACCCTTCCCGGGGACGGCCGAGAGACCCAGTACTTC. As protein: CATLPGDGRETQYF.

This clone was seen just once. The V and J genes are TRBV11-2 and TRBJ2-4, with D possibly being TRBD1 (6 bases). This CDR3 contains 14 residues. V was clipped by 4 bases and J by 7 bases, with 14 bases between them. Looked up from germline, CDR1 is SGHAT and CDR2 is FQNNGV. The CDR3 DNA reads as TGTGCCAGCAGCTCAACAGGGTGGTTGAACATTCAGTACTTC. Protein product: CASSSTGWLNIQYF.

The rearrangement joins TRBV2 to TRBJ2-7, with 9 positions matching TRBD1. CDR3 length equals 15 residues. CDR1 is SNHLY and CDR2 is FYNNEI in the germline V gene. V was clipped by 4 bases and J by 9 bases; unmatched bases: 13. The CDR3 reads CASSASGTGKFGQYF. CDR3 DNA: TGTGCCAGCAGTGCTTCCGGGACAGGGAAATTTGGGCAGTACTTC.

Details on this clone: The germline gene is not matched at one end of the junction; a read error may be the cause. The CDR3 DNA is TGTGCCAGCATCCTAGACGGGACTCTGACCCAAGGGACCCAGTACTTC. Translation gives CASILDGTLTQGTQYF. The chain uses TRBV2 and TRBJ2-5; maybe TRBD2 (6 bases). This CDR3 spans 16 amino acids. Germline loops: CDR1 SNHLY, CDR2 FYNNEI. The whole variable domain, filled in from reference TRBV2 and TRBJ2-5, reads EPEVTQTPSHQVTQMGQEVILRCVPISNHLYFYWYRQILGQKVEFLVSFYNNEISEKSEIFDDQFSVERPDGSNFTLKIRSTKLEDSAMYFCASILDGTLTQGTQYFGPGTRLLVL.

The genes are TRBV28 and TRBJ2-7, with D possibly matching TRBD2 (6 bases). The CDR3 contains 14 residues. V gave up 5 bases and J gave up 3 bases, with 14 bases separating them. CDR1 is MDHEN, CDR2 SYDVKM, per germline. CDR3 DNA sequence: TGTGCCAGCAGTCTCTCGGGGGAAAACTACGAGCAGTACTTC. Amino acid sequence: CASSLSGENYEQYF.

V and J are TRBV25-1 and TRBJ2-2; D is undetermined. The CDR3 contains 13 residues. Germline V lookup: CDR1 MGHDK, CDR2 SYGVNS. Trimming stripped 4 bases from V and 4 bases from J, with 7 bases between. The chain's CDR3 is CASSVSPTGELFF. The CDR3 DNA sequence: TGTGCCAGCAGTGTTTCACCCACCGGGGAGCTGTTTTTT.

This chain uses TRBV19 with TRBJ2-5; no firm D call. This CDR3 contains 12 residues. The germline V and J ends were trimmed by 5 bases and 1 base, with 5 bases remaining between them. The germline V gene has CDR1 LNHDA and CDR2 SQIVND (reference sequence). CDR3 bases: TGTGCCAGTAGTGCCCTCCAAGAGACCCAGTACTTC. Amino acids: CASSALQETQYF.

The rearrangement joins TRBV27 to TRBJ2-7, with 7 nucleotides matching TRBD2. This CDR3 has 15 residues. The germline V gene encodes CDR1 MNHEY and CDR2 SMNVEV (reference sequence). The junction had 15 bases not matched to a gene; V was cut back by 6 bases and J by 7 bases. The CDR3 nucleotides read TGTGCCAGCAGACCAGGCAGCGGGGCAATGGGGGAGCAGTACTTC. As protein: CASRPGSGAMGEQYF.

The rearrangement links TRBV6-6 to TRBJ1-3; D is ambiguous. V was pared by 0 bases and J by 9 bases, with 12 bases between. This CDR3 spans 14 amino acids. Germline assignment: CDR1 MNHNY and CDR2 SVGAGI (reference sequence). The CDR3 protein is CASSYSREGGTIYF. CDR3 bases: TGTGCCAGCAGTTACTCCCGGGAAGGCGGCACCATATATTTT.